This T cell receptor beta chain is drawn from a study of T cell changes during pregnancy in multiple sclerosis. Trimming took off 3 bases at V and 0 bases at J, with 21 bases between the two ends. This CDR3 region has 18 residues. Germline CDR1 SGDLS, CDR2 YYNGEE. This clone has only one observation. Produced via immunoSEQ multiplex PCR; TCRdb's table is partial and in-frame only. The table includes about 93,000 clones, 75% to 95% detected once. The sequence derives from a female donor with multiple sclerosis, enrolled in a pregnancy study. The chain links TRBV9 to TRBJ1-2; the D gene is possibly TRBD1 (6 bases). Sequenced here: peripheral blood, sampled before pregnancy. The CDR3 loop is CASSAGGGGRLANYGYTF. The CDR3 coding sequence is TGTGCCAGCAGCGCCGGAGGGGGGGGCAGGTTGGCTAACTATGGCTACACCTTC.